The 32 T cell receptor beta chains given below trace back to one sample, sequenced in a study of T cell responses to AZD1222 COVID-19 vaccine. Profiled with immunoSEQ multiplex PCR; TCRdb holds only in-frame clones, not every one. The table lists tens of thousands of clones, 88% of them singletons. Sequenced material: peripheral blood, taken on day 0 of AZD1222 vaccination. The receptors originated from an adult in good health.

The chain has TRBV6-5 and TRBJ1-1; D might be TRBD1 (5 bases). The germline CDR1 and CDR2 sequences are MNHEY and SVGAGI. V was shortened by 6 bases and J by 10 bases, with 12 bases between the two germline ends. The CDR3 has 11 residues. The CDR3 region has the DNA TGTGCCAGCAGACAGGCGTTCGTAGCTTTCTTT. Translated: CASRQAFVAFF.

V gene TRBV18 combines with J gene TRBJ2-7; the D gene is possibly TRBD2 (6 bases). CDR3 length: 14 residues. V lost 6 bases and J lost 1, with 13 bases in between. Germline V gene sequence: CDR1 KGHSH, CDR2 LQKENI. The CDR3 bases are TGTGCCAGCTCTCACGGAGGGCGGTCCTACGAGCAGTACTTC. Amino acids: CASSHGGRSYEQYF.

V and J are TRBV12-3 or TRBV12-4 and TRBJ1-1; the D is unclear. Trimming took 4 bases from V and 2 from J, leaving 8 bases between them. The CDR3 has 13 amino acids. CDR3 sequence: CASSWASNTEAFF. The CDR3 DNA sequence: TGTGCCAGCAGTTGGGCAAGTAACACTGAAGCTTTCTTT.

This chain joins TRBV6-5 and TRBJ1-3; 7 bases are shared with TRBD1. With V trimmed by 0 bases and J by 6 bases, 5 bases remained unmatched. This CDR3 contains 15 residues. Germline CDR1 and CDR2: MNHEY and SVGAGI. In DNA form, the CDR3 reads TGTGCCAGCAGTTACTCGCGGGACAGAGAAAACACCATATATTTT. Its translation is CASSYSRDRENTIYF.

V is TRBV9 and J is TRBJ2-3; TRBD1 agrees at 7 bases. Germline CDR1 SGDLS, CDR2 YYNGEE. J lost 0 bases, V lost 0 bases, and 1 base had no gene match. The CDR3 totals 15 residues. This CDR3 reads CASSVGTGSTDTQYF. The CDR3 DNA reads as TGTGCCAGCAGCGTAGGGACAGGAAGCACAGATACGCAGTATTTT.

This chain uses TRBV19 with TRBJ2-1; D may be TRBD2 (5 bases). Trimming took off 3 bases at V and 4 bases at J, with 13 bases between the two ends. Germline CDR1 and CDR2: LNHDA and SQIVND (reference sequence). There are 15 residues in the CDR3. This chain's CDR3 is CASSIRGTGYNEQFF. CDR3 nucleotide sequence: TGTGCCAGTAGTATCCGGGGTACGGGGTACAATGAGCAGTTCTTC.

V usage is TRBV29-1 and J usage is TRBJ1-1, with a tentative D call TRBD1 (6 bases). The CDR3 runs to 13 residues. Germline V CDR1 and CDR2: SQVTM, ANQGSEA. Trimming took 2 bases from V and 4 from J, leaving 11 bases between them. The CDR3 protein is CSVEYRAGTEAFF. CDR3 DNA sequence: TGCAGCGTTGAATACAGGGCGGGCACTGAAGCTTTCTTT.

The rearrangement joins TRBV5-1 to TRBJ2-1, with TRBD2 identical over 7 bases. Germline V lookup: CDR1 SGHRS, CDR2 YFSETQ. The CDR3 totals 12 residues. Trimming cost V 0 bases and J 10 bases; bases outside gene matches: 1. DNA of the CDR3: TGCGCCAGCAGCTTGGCGGGAGGAGAGCAGTTCTTC. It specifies CASSLAGGEQFF.

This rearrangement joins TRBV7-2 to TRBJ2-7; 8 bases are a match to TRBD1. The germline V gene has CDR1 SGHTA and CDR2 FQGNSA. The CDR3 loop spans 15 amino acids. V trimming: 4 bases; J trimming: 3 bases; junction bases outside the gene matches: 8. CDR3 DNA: TGTGCCAGCAGCTCGCAGACAGGGGAACGCTACGAGCAGTACTTC. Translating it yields CASSSQTGERYEQYF.

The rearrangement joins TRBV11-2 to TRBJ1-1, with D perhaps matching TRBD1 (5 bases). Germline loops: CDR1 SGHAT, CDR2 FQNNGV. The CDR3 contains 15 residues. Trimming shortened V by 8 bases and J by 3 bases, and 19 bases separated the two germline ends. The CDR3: CASSRSGTRDTEAFF. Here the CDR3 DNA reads TGTGCCAGCTCCAGATCCGGGACTCGGGACACTGAAGCTTTCTTT.

Here the CDR3 DNA reads TGCAGCGCCGGGACTAGCGGGAGCACAGATACGCAGTATTTT. As protein: CSAGTSGSTDTQYF. This sequence joins TRBV29-1 and TRBJ2-3, with TRBD2 identical over 12 bases. The CDR3 is 14 residues long. V was pared by 7 bases and J by 0 bases, with 2 bases of the junction left unmatched. Germline CDR1 and CDR2: SQVTM and ANQGSEA.

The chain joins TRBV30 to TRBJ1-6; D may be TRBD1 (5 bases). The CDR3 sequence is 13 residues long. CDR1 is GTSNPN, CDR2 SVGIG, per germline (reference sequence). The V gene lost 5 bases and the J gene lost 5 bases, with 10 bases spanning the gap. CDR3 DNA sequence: TGTGCCTGGGTCGCAGGGAATAATTCACCCCTCCACTTT. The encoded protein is CAWVAGNNSPLHF.

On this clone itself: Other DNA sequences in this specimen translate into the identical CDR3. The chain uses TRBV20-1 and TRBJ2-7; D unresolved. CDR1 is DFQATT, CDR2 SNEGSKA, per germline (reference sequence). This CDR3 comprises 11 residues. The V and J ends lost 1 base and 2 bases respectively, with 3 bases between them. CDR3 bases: TGCAGTGCTAGAGGACCCTACGAGCAGTACTTC. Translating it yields CSARGPYEQYF.

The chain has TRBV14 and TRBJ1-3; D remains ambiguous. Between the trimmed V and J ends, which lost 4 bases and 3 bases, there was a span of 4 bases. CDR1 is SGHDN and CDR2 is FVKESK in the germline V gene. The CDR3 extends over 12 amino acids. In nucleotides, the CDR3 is TGTGCCAGCAGCCCAGTTGGAAACACCATATATTTT. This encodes CASSPVGNTIYF.

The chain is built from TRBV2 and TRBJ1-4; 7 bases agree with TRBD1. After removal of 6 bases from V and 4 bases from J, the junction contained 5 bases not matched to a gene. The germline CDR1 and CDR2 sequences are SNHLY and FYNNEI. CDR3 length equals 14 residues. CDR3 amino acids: CASRPQGGNEKLFF. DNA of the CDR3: TGTGCCAGCAGGCCTCAGGGGGGTAATGAAAAACTGTTTTTT. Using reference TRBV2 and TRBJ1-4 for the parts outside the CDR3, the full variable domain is EPEVTQTPSHQVTQMGQEVILRCVPISNHLYFYWYRQILGQKVEFLVSFYNNEISEKSEIFDDQFSVERPDGSNFTLKIRSTKLEDSAMYFCASRPQGGNEKLFFGSGTQLSVL.

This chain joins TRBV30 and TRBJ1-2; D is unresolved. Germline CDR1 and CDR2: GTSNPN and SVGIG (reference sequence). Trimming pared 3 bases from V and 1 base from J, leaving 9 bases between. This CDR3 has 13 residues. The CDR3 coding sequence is TGTGCCTGGAGCCTGACACGTAACTATGGCTACACCTTC. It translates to CAWSLTRNYGYTF.

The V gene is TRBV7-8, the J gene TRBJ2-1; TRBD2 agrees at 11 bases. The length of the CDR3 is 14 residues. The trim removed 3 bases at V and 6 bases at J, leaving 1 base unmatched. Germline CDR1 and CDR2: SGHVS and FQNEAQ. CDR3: CASSFGTSGNEQFF. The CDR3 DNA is TGTGCCAGCAGCTTCGGGACTAGCGGCAATGAGCAGTTCTTC.

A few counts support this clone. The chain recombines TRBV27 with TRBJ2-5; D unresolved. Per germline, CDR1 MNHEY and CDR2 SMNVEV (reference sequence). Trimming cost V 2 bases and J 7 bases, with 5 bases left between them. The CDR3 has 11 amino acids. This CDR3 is CASSLPPTQYF. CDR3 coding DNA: TGTGCCAGCAGTTTACCCCCGACCCAGTACTTC.

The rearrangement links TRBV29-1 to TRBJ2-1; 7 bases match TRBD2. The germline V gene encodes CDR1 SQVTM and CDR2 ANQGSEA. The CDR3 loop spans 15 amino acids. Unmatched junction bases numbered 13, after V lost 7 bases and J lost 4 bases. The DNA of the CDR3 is TGCAGCGGTCAACTAGCGTCAGGCGTTTACAATGAGCAGTTCTTC. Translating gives CSGQLASGVYNEQFF.

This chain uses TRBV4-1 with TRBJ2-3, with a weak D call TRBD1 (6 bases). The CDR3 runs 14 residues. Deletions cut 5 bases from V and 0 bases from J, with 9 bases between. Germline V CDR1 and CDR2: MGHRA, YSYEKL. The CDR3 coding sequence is TGCGCCAGCAGCTGGACAGTGAGCACAGATACGCAGTATTTT. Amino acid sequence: CASSWTVSTDTQYF.

The CDR3 region is CASSPHAAGPYNEQFF. CDR3 coding DNA: TGTGCCAGCAGCCCTCATGCCGCGGGCCCGTACAATGAGCAGTTCTTC. J is TRBJ2-1 and V is TRBV7-9, with TRBD2 as a possible D gene (5 bases). The ends were cut back, 5 bases at V and 4 bases at J, with 18 bases in the middle. Germline V gene lookup returns CDR1 SEHNR and CDR2 FQNEAQ (reference sequence). The CDR3 extends over 16 amino acids.

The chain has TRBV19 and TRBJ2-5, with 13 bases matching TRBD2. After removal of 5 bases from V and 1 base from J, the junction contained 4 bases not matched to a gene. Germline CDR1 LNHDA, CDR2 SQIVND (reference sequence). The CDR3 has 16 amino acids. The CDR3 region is CASSWGLAGPQETQYF. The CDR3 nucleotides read TGTGCCAGTAGTTGGGGACTAGCGGGACCCCAAGAGACCCAGTACTTC.

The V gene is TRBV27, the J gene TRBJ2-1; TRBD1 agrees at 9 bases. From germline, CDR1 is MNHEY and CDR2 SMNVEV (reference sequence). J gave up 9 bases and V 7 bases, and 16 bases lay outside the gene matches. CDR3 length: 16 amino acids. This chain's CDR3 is CASTHGGQGALGEQFF. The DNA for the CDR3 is TGTGCCAGCACTCATGGGGGACAGGGCGCCCTGGGTGAGCAGTTCTTC.

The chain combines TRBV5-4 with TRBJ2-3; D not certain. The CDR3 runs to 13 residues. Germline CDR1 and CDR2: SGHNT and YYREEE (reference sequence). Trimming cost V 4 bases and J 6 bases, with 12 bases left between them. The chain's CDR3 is CASSPPFGDTQYF. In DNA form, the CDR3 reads TGTGCCAGCAGCCCTCCATTTGGGGATACGCAGTATTTT.

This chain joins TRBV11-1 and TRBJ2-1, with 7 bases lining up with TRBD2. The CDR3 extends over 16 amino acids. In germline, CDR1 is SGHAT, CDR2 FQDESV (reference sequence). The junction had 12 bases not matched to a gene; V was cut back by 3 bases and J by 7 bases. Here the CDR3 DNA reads TGTGCCAGCAGCTTTCGGCGGGAGCACCTATCGAATGAGCAGTTCTTC. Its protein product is CASSFRREHLSNEQFF.

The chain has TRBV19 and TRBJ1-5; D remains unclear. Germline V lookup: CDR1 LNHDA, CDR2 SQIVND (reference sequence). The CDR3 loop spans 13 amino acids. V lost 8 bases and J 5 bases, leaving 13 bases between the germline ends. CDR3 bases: TGTGCCAGTGTACCAGGTCCCCATCAGCCCCAGCATTTT. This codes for CASVPGPHQPQHF.

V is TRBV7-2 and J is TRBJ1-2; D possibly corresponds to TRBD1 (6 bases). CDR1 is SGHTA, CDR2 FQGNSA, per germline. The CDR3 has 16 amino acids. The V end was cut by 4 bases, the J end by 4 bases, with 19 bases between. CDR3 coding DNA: TGTGCCAGCAGCTCCGGGCCATACGACAGGATCTATGGCTACACCTTC. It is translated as CASSSGPYDRIYGYTF.

The CDR3 coding sequence is TGTGCCAGCAGCTCATCCGGGACTAGCGGGTACAATGAGCAGTTCTTC. It translates to CASSSSGTSGYNEQFF. V usage is TRBV28 and J usage is TRBJ2-1; 12 nucleotides match TRBD2. Germline V gives CDR1 MDHEN, CDR2 SYDVKM. The ends lost 6 bases at V and 4 bases at J; junction bases unmatched: 7. This CDR3 region has 16 residues.

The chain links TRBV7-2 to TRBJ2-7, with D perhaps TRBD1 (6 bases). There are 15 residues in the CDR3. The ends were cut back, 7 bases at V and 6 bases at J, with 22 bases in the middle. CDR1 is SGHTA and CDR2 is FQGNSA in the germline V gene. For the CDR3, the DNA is TGTGCCAGCACCCAGGGGAAATACCGCAACGGCGAGCAGTACTTC. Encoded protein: CASTQGKYRNGEQYF.

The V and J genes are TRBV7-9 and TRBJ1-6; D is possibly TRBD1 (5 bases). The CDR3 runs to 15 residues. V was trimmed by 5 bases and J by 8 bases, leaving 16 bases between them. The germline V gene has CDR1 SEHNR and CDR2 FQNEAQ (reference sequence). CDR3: CASSQWGSGDSPLHF. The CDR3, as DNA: TGTGCCAGCAGCCAATGGGGGTCTGGGGATTCACCCCTCCACTTT. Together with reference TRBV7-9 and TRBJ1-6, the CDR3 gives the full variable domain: DTGVSQNPRHKITKRGQNVTFRCDPISEHNRLYWYRQTLGQGPEFLTYFQNEAQLEKSRLLSDRFSAERPKGSFSTLEIQRTEQGDSAMYLCASSQWGSGDSPLHFGNGTRLTVT.

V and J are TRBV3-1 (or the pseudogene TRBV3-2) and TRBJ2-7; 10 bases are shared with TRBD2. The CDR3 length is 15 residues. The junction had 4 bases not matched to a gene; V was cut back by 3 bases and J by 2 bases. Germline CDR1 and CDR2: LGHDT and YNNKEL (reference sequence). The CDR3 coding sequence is TGTGCCAGCAGCCAGGGACTAGCGATTACCTACGAGCAGTACTTC. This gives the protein CASSQGLAITYEQYF.

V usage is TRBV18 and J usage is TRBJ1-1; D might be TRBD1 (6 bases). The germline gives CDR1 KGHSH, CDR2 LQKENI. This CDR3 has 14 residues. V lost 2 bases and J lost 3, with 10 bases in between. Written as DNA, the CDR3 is TGTGCCAGCTCACCAGGGGGGGGCCACACTGAAGCTTTCTTT. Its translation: CASSPGGGHTEAFF. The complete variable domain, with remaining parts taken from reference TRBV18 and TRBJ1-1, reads NAGVMQNPRHLVRRRGQEARLRCSPMKGHSHVYWYRQLPEEGLKFMVYLQKENIIDESGMPKERFSAEFPKEGPSILRIQQVVRGDSAAYFCASSPGGGHTEAFFGQGTRLTVV.